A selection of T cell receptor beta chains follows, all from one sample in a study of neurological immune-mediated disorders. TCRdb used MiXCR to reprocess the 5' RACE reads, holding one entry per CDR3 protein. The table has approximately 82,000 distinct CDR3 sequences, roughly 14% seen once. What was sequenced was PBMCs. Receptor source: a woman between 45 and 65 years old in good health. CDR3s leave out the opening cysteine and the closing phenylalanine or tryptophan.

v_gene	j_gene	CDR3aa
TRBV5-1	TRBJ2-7	ASSWGQGAREQY
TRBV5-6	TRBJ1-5	ASSRGDGSNQPQH
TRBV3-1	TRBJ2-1	ASSQYTGRIYNEQF
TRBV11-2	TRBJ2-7	ASRFTGTPSYEQY
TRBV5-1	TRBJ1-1	ASRGAREAF
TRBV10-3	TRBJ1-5	AISESPRLTGSNNQPQH
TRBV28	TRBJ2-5	ASSLWGSGLAETQY
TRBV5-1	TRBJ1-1	ASSLAPGQGNTEAF
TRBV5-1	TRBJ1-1	ASSLRSVNTEAF
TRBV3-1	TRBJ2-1	ASSQFSGSRYNEQF
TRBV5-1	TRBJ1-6	ASREGQENSPLH
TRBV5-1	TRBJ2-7	ASSFPRQGGEQY